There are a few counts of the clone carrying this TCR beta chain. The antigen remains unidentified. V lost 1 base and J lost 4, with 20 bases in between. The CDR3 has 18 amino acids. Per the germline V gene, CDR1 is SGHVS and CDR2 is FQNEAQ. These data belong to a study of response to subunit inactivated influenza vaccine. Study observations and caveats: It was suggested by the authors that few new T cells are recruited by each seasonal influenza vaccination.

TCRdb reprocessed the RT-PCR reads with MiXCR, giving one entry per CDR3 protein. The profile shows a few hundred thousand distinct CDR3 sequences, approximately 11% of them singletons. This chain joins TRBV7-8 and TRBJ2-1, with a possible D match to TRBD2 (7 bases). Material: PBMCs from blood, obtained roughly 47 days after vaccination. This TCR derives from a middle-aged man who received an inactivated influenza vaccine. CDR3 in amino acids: CASSLGLGGAIWYNEQFF. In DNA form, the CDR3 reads TGTGCCAGCAGCTTAGGGTTAGGGGGGGCGATTTGGTACAATGAGCAGTTCTTC.